These 6 T cell receptor beta chains share one sample of origin, sequenced in a study of cytomegalovirus exposure and HLA in healthy donors. The PCR employed 60 Vbeta primers together with 13 Jbeta primers. Produced via immunoSEQ multiplex PCR; TCRdb's table is partial and in-frame only. The sample shows about 130,000 clones, 80% of them seen only once. Sequences were obtained from PBMCs. The origin of the receptors is a man aged 25-45 years in good health and CMV-seropositive.

This chain joins TRBV29-1 and TRBJ2-7; TRBD1 matches 9 bases. CDR3 length: 11 residues. The germline V gene encodes CDR1 SQVTM and CDR2 ANQGSEA. V shed 5 bases and J 5 bases; nucleotides not matched to a gene: 1. CDR3 residues: CSVTGGHEQYF. For the CDR3, the DNA is TGCAGCGTTACAGGGGGCCACGAGCAGTACTTC.

The chain couples TRBV5-1 to TRBJ2-3, with 10 nucleotides matching TRBD1. The CDR3 length is 15 residues. V gave up 7 bases and J gave up 6 bases; unmatched junction bases: 11. Looked up from germline, CDR1 is SGHRS and CDR2 is YFSETQ. This chain's CDR3 is CASRDRGDKADTQYF. The CDR3 nucleotides read TGCGCCAGCCGGGACAGGGGCGACAAGGCGGATACGCAGTATTTT.

This sequence joins TRBV29-1 and TRBJ1-1, with a possible D match to TRBD1 (6 bases). V lost 7 bases to trimming and J lost 7 bases, with 10 bases between them. The CDR3 loop spans 10 amino acids. Looked up from germline, CDR1 is SQVTM and CDR2 is ANQGSEA. The CDR3 DNA reads TGCAGCGATGGGGGCCTTGAAGCTTTCTTT. It is translated as CSDGGLEAFF.

This clone showed up just a few times. The chain links TRBV7-9 to TRBJ1-4, with a tentative D call TRBD1 (5 bases). There are 16 residues in the CDR3. The germline V and J ends were trimmed by 5 bases and 2 bases, with 15 bases remaining between them. Per germline, CDR1 SEHNR and CDR2 FQNEAQ (reference sequence). In nucleotides, the CDR3 is TGTGCCAGCAGCCGAAGCACGGACATTACTAATGAAAAACTGTTTTTT. Its translation is CASSRSTDITNEKLFF.

The V and J genes are TRBV13 and TRBJ2-1, with D possibly matching TRBD2 (6 bases). CDR3 length: 13 residues. V shed 9 bases and J shed 5 bases, with 14 bases lying between them. From germline, CDR1 is PRHDT and CDR2 FYEKMQ (reference sequence). The CDR3 DNA is TGTGCCAGTTTAGCTAGCGAACACAATGAGCAGTTCTTC. It translates to CASLASEHNEQFF.

The rearrangement links TRBV6-1 to TRBJ1-1, with a tentative D call TRBD1 (5 bases). Germline CDR1 is MNHNS and CDR2 is SASEGT. Trimming cost V 4 bases and J 2 bases, with 11 bases left between them. The CDR3 is 14 residues long. As DNA, the CDR3 is TGTGCCAGCAGTGTGGAGGGGCCCAACACTGAAGCTTTCTTT. Its translation: CASSVEGPNTEAFF.